The clone carrying this TCR beta chain was counted ten times or more. Its specificity is not known. Synthesis of TCR cDNA relied on 5'RACE template switching, which attached a universal primer site and UMIs. From the 5' RACE reads, TCRdb called clonotypes with MiXCR, one entry per CDR3 protein. The data contain about 120,000 distinct CDR3 sequences, around 6.7% of them singletons. The sample belongs to a study of T cells after yellow fever vaccination. Study results and limitations: Some clonotypes were seen in both the CD4 and the CD8 compartments. These made up a small share and likely arose from convergent recombination. FACS-sorted repertoires could harbor abundant contaminating bulk-population clonotypes.

Sequencing was performed on CD4+ T cells sorted from PBMCs, taken 45 days after the first yellow fever vaccination. The receptor's source is a man younger than 30 who received the YFV17D yellow fever vaccine.

CDR3 residues: CASSLTGNSGANVLTF. DNA of the CDR3: TGCGCCAGCAGCTTGACGGGCAACTCTGGGGCCAACGTCCTGACTTTC. The chain couples TRBV5-1 to TRBJ2-6; D is uncertain. The length of the CDR3 is 16 residues. Germline V CDR1 and CDR2: SGHRS, YFSETQ. The germline V and J ends were trimmed by 1 base and 0 bases, with 8 bases remaining between them.